A single sample is the source of the 11 T cell receptor beta chains below, sequenced in a study of T cell responses to AZD1222 COVID-19 vaccine. Data came from immunoSEQ multiplex PCR; TCRdb stores just in-frame clones and leaves some out. The sample lists 100,000 to 150,000 clones; approximately 90% were seen once. The sequences come from peripheral blood, collected on day 0 of AZD1222 vaccination. These receptors were taken from an adult in good health.

The genes are TRBV11-2 and TRBJ1-1; D may be TRBD1 (6 bases). Germline CDR1 is SGHAT and CDR2 is FQNNGV. V lost 0 bases, J lost 8 bases, and 16 bases lay in between. The CDR3 totals 15 residues. The CDR3 loop is CASSLDLRTVGEAFF. DNA for the CDR3: TGTGCCAGCAGCTTAGATCTAAGGACAGTCGGGGAAGCTTTCTTT.

A single count supports this clone. The chain is built from TRBV20-1 and TRBJ2-7, with 9 bases lining up with TRBD1. Germline V gives CDR1 DFQATT, CDR2 SNEGSKA (reference sequence). With V trimmed by 3 bases and J by 3 bases, 6 bases remained unmatched. The CDR3 contains 14 residues. CDR3 sequence reads: CSASGGTGIYEQYF. The CDR3 nucleotides are TGCAGTGCTAGTGGCGGGACAGGGATCTACGAGCAGTACTTC.

This chain links TRBV27 with TRBJ1-2; 10 bases map to TRBD1. Germline V lookup: CDR1 MNHEY, CDR2 SMNVEV (reference sequence). CDR3 size: 13 residues. The J segment lost 3 bases and the V segment lost 6 bases, leaving 1 base of the junction unmatched. The CDR3 sequence is CASRDRGDYGYTF. In nucleotides, the CDR3 is TGTGCCAGCAGGGACAGGGGGGACTATGGCTACACCTTC.

J is TRBJ1-1 and V is TRBV12-3 or TRBV12-4; D remains ambiguous. V was pared by 3 bases and J by 6 bases, with 8 bases between. CDR3 size: 12 residues. In DNA form, the CDR3 reads TGTGCCAGCAGTTTTCTCGTACCTGAAGCTTTCTTT. Translation gives CASSFLVPEAFF.

The rearrangement uses TRBV5-5 and TRBJ2-3; no reliable D call. This CDR3 contains 14 residues. Germline V gene data show CDR1 as SGHKS and CDR2 as YYEKEE (reference sequence). The V gene lost 0 bases and the J gene lost 0 bases, with 5 bases spanning the gap. The CDR3 reads CASSLEVSTDTQYF. In nucleotides, the CDR3 is TGTGCCAGCAGCTTGGAAGTTAGCACAGATACGCAGTATTTT.

This rearrangement joins TRBV7-2 to TRBJ1-5, with 7 bases that match TRBD1. V trimming: 1 base; J trimming: 3 bases; junction bases outside the gene matches: 6. Germline V gene lookup returns CDR1 SGHTA and CDR2 FQGNSA. The CDR3 loop spans 16 amino acids. The chain's CDR3 is CASSLVSRGNNQPQHF. CDR3 nucleotide sequence: TGTGCCAGCAGCTTAGTAAGCAGGGGGAACAATCAGCCCCAGCATTTT.

The chain joins TRBV27 to TRBJ2-7, with D unresolved. Germline CDR1 reads MNHEY; CDR2 reads SMNVEV (reference sequence). There are 14 residues in the CDR3. Trimming removed 1 base at V and 3 bases at J, with 10 bases between. CDR3 amino acids: CASSLWSSGYEQYF. The DNA for the CDR3 is TGTGCCAGCAGTTTATGGTCATCCGGCTACGAGCAGTACTTC.

The chain is built from TRBV3-1 (or the pseudogene TRBV3-2) and TRBJ2-3; D not resolved. Germline-derived CDR1 and CDR2 are LGHDT and YNNKEL (reference sequence). The CDR3 spans 14 residues. V lost 3 bases and J lost 4, with 11 bases in between. CDR3 bases: TGTGCCAGCAGCCAGAACCTGGCAGCAGATACGCAGTATTTT. It yields the protein CASSQNLAADTQYF.

This clone was seen more than once but under ten times. This sequence joins TRBV7-9 and TRBJ1-4; D is undetermined. Per germline, CDR1 SEHNR and CDR2 FQNEAQ (reference sequence). V gave up 10 bases and J gave up 4 bases, with 13 bases separating them. There are 13 residues in the CDR3. CDR3: CATTPGFNEKLFF. CDR3 DNA sequence: TGTGCCACTACCCCGGGATTTAATGAAAAACTGTTTTTT.

The chain is built from TRBV11-3 and TRBJ2-2; D perhaps matches TRBD2 (5 bases). Germline CDR1 and CDR2: SGHNT and YENEEA. Trimming took 5 bases from V and 0 from J, leaving 16 bases between them. The CDR3 totals 17 residues. DNA for the CDR3: TGTGCCAGCAGCCCAAGGTCCGGACTGTCGAACACCGGGGAGCTGTTTTTT. It codes for CASSPRSGLSNTGELFF.

The chain employs TRBV5-5 and TRBJ1-4; tentatively, D is TRBD1 (5 bases). The CDR3 is made up of 16 amino acids. V was clipped by 0 bases and J by 3 bases, with 12 bases between them. Germline lookup yields CDR1 SGHKS and CDR2 YYEKEE (reference sequence). In DNA, the CDR3 is TGTGCCAGCAGCTTGGGCGTGCGAGGGGCTAATGAAAAACTGTTTTTT. Its protein is CASSLGVRGANEKLFF.